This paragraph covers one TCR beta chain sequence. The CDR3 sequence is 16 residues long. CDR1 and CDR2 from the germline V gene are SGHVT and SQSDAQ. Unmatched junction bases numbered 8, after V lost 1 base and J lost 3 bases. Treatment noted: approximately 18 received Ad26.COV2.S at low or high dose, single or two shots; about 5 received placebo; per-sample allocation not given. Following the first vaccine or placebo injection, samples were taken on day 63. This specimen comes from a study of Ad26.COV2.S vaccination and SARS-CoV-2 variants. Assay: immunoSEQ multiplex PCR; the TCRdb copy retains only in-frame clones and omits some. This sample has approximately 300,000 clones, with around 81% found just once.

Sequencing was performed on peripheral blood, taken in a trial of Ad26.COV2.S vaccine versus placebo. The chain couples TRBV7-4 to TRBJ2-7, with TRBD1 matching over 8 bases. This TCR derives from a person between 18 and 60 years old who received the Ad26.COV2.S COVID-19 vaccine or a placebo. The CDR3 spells CASSLVGRGPFYEQYF. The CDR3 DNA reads TGTGCCAGCAGCTTAGTGGGCAGGGGGCCCTTCTACGAGCAGTACTTC.